The 25 T cell receptor beta chains presented below share a single source sample, sequenced in a study of cytomegalovirus exposure and HLA in healthy donors. The PCR was carried out with 60 Vbeta primers and 13 Jbeta primers. Repertoires were generated with immunoSEQ multiplex PCR, while TCRdb's copy carries only in-frame clones and drops some. The sample records 93,000 or so clones, 65% to 80% being singletons. The sample consisted of PBMCs. The receptors were sampled from a woman aged 18-35 years in good health and CMV-seropositive.

The chain has TRBV19 and TRBJ2-7, with a weak D call TRBD2 (7 bases). CDR1 LNHDA and CDR2 SQIVND come from the germline V gene (reference sequence). Deletions cut 3 bases from V and 2 bases from J, with 11 bases between. This CDR3 region has 14 residues. The CDR3 region has the DNA TGTGCCAGTAGTATCGGCGGGGGCGCCTACGAGCAGTACTTC. Amino acid sequence: CASSIGGGAYEQYF.

The gene calls are TRBV5-1 and TRBJ2-5; no reliable D call. CDR1 and CDR2 (germline): SGHRS, YFSETQ. With 1 base removed from V and 4 bases from J, the gap between germline ends came to 5 bases. This CDR3 spans 12 amino acids. Here the CDR3 DNA reads TGCGCCAGCAGCTTGTTCGGAGAGACCCAGTACTTC. It yields the protein CASSLFGETQYF. The whole variable domain, remainder taken from reference TRBV5-1 and TRBJ2-5, is KAGVTQTPRYLIKTRGQQVTLSCSPISGHRSVSWYQQTPGQGLQFLFEYFSETQRNKGNFPGRFSGRQFSNSRSEMNVSTLELGDSALYLCASSLFGETQYFGPGTRLLVL.

This clone occurred a few times. The J gene is TRBJ2-3, the V gene TRBV27; D perhaps matches TRBD1 (6 bases). The CDR3 has 15 amino acids. CDR1 and CDR2 (germline): MNHEY, SMNVEV (reference sequence). With 5 bases removed from V and 6 bases from J, the gap between germline ends came to 18 bases. The CDR3 bases are TGTGCCAGCAGTCCACACAGGGTAAAGAGTGATACGCAGTATTTT. Translated, it gives CASSPHRVKSDTQYF.

The CDR3 is CSVEGSQGADSYNEQFF. The CDR3 region has the DNA TGCAGCGTTGAAGGGAGCCAGGGGGCGGACTCCTACAATGAGCAGTTCTTC. The V call is TRBV29-1, the J call TRBJ2-1, with 8 nucleotides matching TRBD1. V was clipped by 1 base and J by 0 bases; unmatched bases: 8. The CDR3 totals 17 residues. CDR1 is SQVTM and CDR2 is ANQGSEA in the germline V gene.

The chain combines TRBV7-9 with TRBJ1-5, with a possible D match to TRBD1 (6 bases). The germline CDR1 and CDR2 sequences are SEHNR and FQNEAQ (reference sequence). CDR3 length: 14 residues. V dropped 5 bases and J dropped 9 bases, with 17 bases sitting between them. Here the CDR3 DNA reads TGTGCCAGCAGCCAAGAACAGGGTGGATGGCCCCAGCATTTT. Protein sequence: CASSQEQGGWPQHF.

V usage is TRBV6-1 and J usage is TRBJ1-5, with TRBD1 matching 7 bases. The V segment lost 5 bases and the J segment 5 bases; nucleotides outside the gene matches: 9. CDR1 and CDR2 (germline): MNHNS, SASEGT. This CDR3 comprises 15 residues. The chain's CDR3 is CASSSRQGKDQPQHF. CDR3 in DNA: TGTGCCAGCAGTTCGCGACAGGGTAAGGATCAGCCCCAGCATTTT.

The gene calls are TRBV14 and TRBJ2-1; TRBD2 matches at 10 bases. V shed 4 bases and J 4 bases; nucleotides not matched to a gene: 7. Germline values: CDR1 SGHDN, CDR2 FVKESK. The CDR3 has 16 residues. The CDR3 DNA sequence: TGTGCCAGCAGCCCCCTCCTAGCGGGGGAATACAATGAGCAGTTCTTC. Its protein product is CASSPLLAGEYNEQFF.

CDR3: CASSFGTGDQPQHF. The CDR3 DNA reads TGTGCCAGCAGCTTTGGGACAGGGGATCAGCCCCAGCATTTT. This sequence joins TRBV5-4 and TRBJ1-5; 10 bases align to TRBD1. CDR1 is SGHNT, CDR2 YYREEE, per germline (reference sequence). V dropped 2 bases and J dropped 5; count of bases not matched to a gene: 1. The CDR3 is made up of 14 amino acids.

This clone has only one observation. The V call is TRBV9, the J call TRBJ1-2; 7 bases match TRBD1. The CDR3 is made up of 15 amino acids. V lost 0 bases and J lost 4; bases outside the gene matches: 6. From germline, CDR1 is SGDLS and CDR2 YYNGEE. The CDR3 bases are TGTGCCAGCAGCGTAGGTAGAGGGGGCCTCTATGGCTACACCTTC. Translating it yields CASSVGRGGLYGYTF.

The chain is built from TRBV27 and TRBJ2-1; possibly TRBD1 for D (6 bases). Germline assignment: CDR1 MNHEY and CDR2 SMNVEV (reference sequence). This CDR3 has 15 residues. V lost 2 bases, J lost 8 bases, and 16 bases lay in between. DNA of the CDR3: TGTGCCAGCAGTTTAAGGGGGAGTACTTGGGATGAGCAGTTCTTC. Amino acid sequence: CASSLRGSTWDEQFF.

The rearrangement joins TRBV7-8 to TRBJ2-1, with D perhaps matching TRBD2 (6 bases). The length of the CDR3 is 15 residues. V lost 3 bases and J 8 bases, leaving 17 bases between the germline ends. Germline loops: CDR1 SGHVS, CDR2 FQNEAQ. The CDR3 loop is CASSFGSSWLDEQFF. CDR3 nucleotide sequence: TGTGCCAGCAGCTTCGGGAGTAGTTGGCTCGATGAGCAGTTCTTC.

This clone was detected ten times or more. The CDR3 here is CASSDGLTRHF. CDR3 sequence (DNA): TGTGCCAGCAGTGACGGACTGACTCGGCATTTT. This rearrangement joins TRBV25-1 to TRBJ1-5; D uncertain. Germline V CDR1 and CDR2: MGHDK, SYGVNS. The ends were cut back, 3 bases at V and 15 bases at J, with 12 bases in the middle. CDR3 size: 11 residues.

This rearrangement joins TRBV5-4 to TRBJ2-2; the D is unclear. The CDR3 loop spans 14 amino acids. Germline-derived CDR1 and CDR2 are SGHNT and YYREEE (reference sequence). The V and J ends lost 1 base and 7 bases respectively, with 11 bases between them. CDR3 DNA: TGTGCCAGCAGCTTGCAATTATTCGGCGGGGAGCTGTTTTTT. Translated: CASSLQLFGGELFF.

This clone was picked up one time. For the CDR3, the DNA is TGTGCCAGCAGCTTTCGTTGGAACACTGAAGCTTTCTTT. Its protein product is CASSFRWNTEAFF. V gene TRBV5-4 combines with J gene TRBJ1-1; no firm D call. The V end lost 2 bases, the J end lost 1 base, and 6 bases lay between the germline ends. CDR3 length: 13 amino acids. Looked up from germline, CDR1 is SGHNT and CDR2 is YYREEE (reference sequence).

This clone was seen only a few times. The chain joins TRBV28 to TRBJ2-7; 8 bases fit TRBD2. Trimming took 4 bases from V and 5 from J; bases not matched to a gene: 13. Looked up from germline, CDR1 is MDHEN and CDR2 is SYDVKM. There are 16 residues in the CDR3. This CDR3 reads CASSSPGVSGVHEQYF. In DNA form, the CDR3 reads TGTGCCAGCAGTTCCCCGGGGGTTAGCGGGGTCCACGAGCAGTACTTC.

This clone has only one observation. This chain links TRBV4-1 with TRBJ1-1; the D gene is possibly TRBD1 (6 bases). CDR1 is MGHRA and CDR2 is YSYEKL in the germline V gene. The CDR3 consists of 14 residues. The V gene lost 2 bases and the J gene lost 4 bases, with 11 bases spanning the gap. DNA for the CDR3: TGCGCCAGCAGCCAATCCAGGGGAGCCACTGAAGCTTTCTTT. This codes for CASSQSRGATEAFF.

V usage is TRBV5-1 and J usage is TRBJ2-3, with D unresolved. CDR3 length equals 13 residues. Germline CDR1 is SGHRS and CDR2 is YFSETQ. Trimming cost V 0 bases and J 2 bases, with 4 bases left between them. The CDR3 nucleotides are TGCGCCAGCAGCTTGGCTAACACAGATACGCAGTATTTT. Protein: CASSLANTDTQYF.

The CDR3 bases are TGTGCCAGCAGTTTCGGCTCAACAGGAGAGACCCAGTACTTC. Encoded protein: CASSFGSTGETQYF. The genes are TRBV28 and TRBJ2-5, with a weak D call TRBD1 (5 bases). The germline V gene encodes CDR1 MDHEN and CDR2 SYDVKM. V was pared by 3 bases and J by 4 bases, with 12 bases between. This CDR3 spans 14 amino acids.

The chain couples TRBV28 to TRBJ1-1; 8 bases match TRBD1. J was trimmed by 5 bases and V by 5 bases; bases with no gene match: 7. CDR1 and CDR2 from the germline V gene are MDHEN and SYDVKM. The CDR3 runs to 14 residues. The CDR3 sequence is CASSRGQGRTEAFF. The CDR3 DNA reads TGTGCCAGCAGTCGAGGACAGGGTCGGACTGAAGCTTTCTTT.

The V gene is TRBV6-1, the J gene TRBJ2-1; a possible D gene is TRBD1 (5 bases). Germline CDR1 MNHNS, CDR2 SASEGT. This CDR3 comprises 12 residues. The V gene lost 2 bases and the J gene lost 10 bases, with 9 bases spanning the gap. The CDR3 DNA follows: TGTGCCAGCAGTGAATTTTGGACAGAGCAGTTCTTC. The encoded protein is CASSEFWTEQFF.

The chain employs TRBV6-5 and TRBJ2-7; maybe TRBD1 (6 bases). Germline V gene sequence: CDR1 MNHEY, CDR2 SVGAGI. The CDR3 loop spans 13 amino acids. Trimming shortened V by 6 bases and J by 2 bases, and 11 bases separated the two germline ends. This CDR3 reads CASRRTATYEQYF. CDR3 coding DNA: TGTGCCAGCAGGAGGACAGCCACCTACGAGCAGTACTTC.

The sample holds a few counts of this clone. The rearrangement joins TRBV15 to TRBJ2-7, with 7 bases aligning to TRBD1. CDR1 and CDR2 from the germline V gene are LNHNV and YYDKDF (reference sequence). The CDR3 is 16 amino acids. The ends lost 4 bases at V and 0 bases at J; junction bases unmatched: 9. Here the CDR3 DNA reads TGTGCCACCAGCACTATACTGACAGGGAGCTCCTACGAGCAGTACTTC. Amino acid sequence: CATSTILTGSSYEQYF.

The rearrangement uses TRBV2 and TRBJ2-1; weak D call: TRBD1 (6 bases). This CDR3 has 11 amino acids. V was clipped by 9 bases and J by 9 bases, with 12 bases between them. Germline CDR1 is SNHLY and CDR2 is FYNNEI. The CDR3 sequence: CARQGPPEQFF. Here the CDR3 DNA reads TGTGCCAGACAGGGCCCCCCTGAGCAGTTCTTC.

The chain is built from TRBV5-1 and TRBJ1-1; D is uncertain. The V end was cut by 0 bases, the J end by 5 bases, with 8 bases between. The CDR3 has 13 residues. Per germline, CDR1 SGHRS and CDR2 YFSETQ. The CDR3 region has the DNA TGCGCCAGCAGCTTGGCCCCGGGAACTGAAGCTTTCTTT. Protein: CASSLAPGTEAFF.

The J gene is TRBJ2-2, the V gene TRBV19; TRBD2 aligns across 9 bases. Germline V gives CDR1 LNHDA, CDR2 SQIVND (reference sequence). V lost 10 bases to trimming and J lost 1 base; unmatched junction nucleotides: 10. The CDR3 is made up of 16 amino acids. CDR3 region: CATPRRAGGNTGELFF. CDR3 nucleotides: TGTGCCACCCCCCGTCGAGCGGGAGGGAACACCGGGGAGCTGTTTTTT. Full variable domain (rest looked up from reference TRBV19 and TRBJ2-2): DGGITQSPKYLFRKEGQNVTLSCEQNLNHDAMYWYRQDPGQGLRLIYYSQIVNDFQKGDIAEGYSVSREKKESFPLTVTSAQKNPTAFYLCATPRRAGGNTGELFFGEGSRLTVL.